This T cell receptor (beta chain) was identified in a study of T cell responses to AZD1222 COVID-19 vaccine (dated by TCRdb to the early 2020s). In terms of the full investigation: AZD1222 recipients with second doses at about 4 weeks or about 12 weeks were pooled, because spike-specific TCR depth and breadth did not differ between schedules. TCR sequencing was performed for 230 to 250 trial participants, of whom about 210 were given two doses of AZD1222 and approximately 26 were given two doses of MenACWY control vaccine. Trial participants were enrolled by age into subgroups of 18-55, 56-69 and 70-plus years, and around 140, 26 and 57 TCR-sequenced participants, respectively, were included in these subgroups. Results and caveats for the whole study, not just this receptor: In the small 56-69-year group, the increase in depth fell short of significance, most likely because of low power. Vaccine-associated CD4 TCRs spanned the whole spike protein, with dominant responses in regions 160-218 and 743-854. Because no samples from the day 14 peak response were available, repertoires could be characterized only after the peak T cell response. Conclusions about previously exposed vaccinees were limited because only six or seven AZD1222 recipients were SARS-CoV-2 seropositive at baseline. Reportedly, almost half of the unique spike-specific TCRs recognized epitopes lying outside the regions that are mutated in the B.1.351 and B.1.1.7 variants. Participants were mostly white British, with more females than males. The authors suggested clonal diversity may have been underestimated. Spike-specific TCR breadth and depth rose significantly after two AZD1222 doses compared with day 0 and with MenACWY recipients.

V is clipped by 2 bases and J by 4 bases, and the sequence between their germline boundaries is 17 bases long. From its cysteine to its phenylalanine, the CDR3 spans 16 amino acids. This entry keeps only the CDR3 DNA: 48 bases, framed from base 1. The germline V gene provides CDR1 MNHEY and CDR2 SVGEGT. The time point label here, explained by the study, means: baseline before first vaccination. The vaccinee samples were drawn from two UK trials, COV001 and COV002, one of which was a single-blind randomized controlled phase 2/3 trial testing AZD1222 (ChAdOx1 nCoV-19) in healthy adults. For TCRbeta chain sequencing, PBMC samples were collected from trial participants at day 0 and at day 28 after the second dose. Note on this clone: This clone's antigen is unknown. Per-base quality was not reported, and no clone a single base away is much larger than it.

The CDR3 regions of human TCRbeta chains were analyzed by immunosequencing. The study's own analysis went as follows. Repertoire TCRs were checked for matches against a reference library of SARS-CoV-2-specific TCRs that had been generated using the MIRA antigen-specificity platform. Breadth was defined as the fraction of unique TCRs that were SARS-CoV-2-associated, and depth was defined as the fraction of total T cells that were SARS-CoV-2-associated. Using the MIRA data, each spike-specific TCR was mapped to the spike region that the TCR reacts to and placed in a CD4 or CD8 class. Log10-transformed breadth and depth values were compared by one-way ANOVA with Sidak's multiple comparisons tests. This is the immuneACCESS table as TCRdb keeps it, with only in-frame sequences that have V and J called. A part of the clones is gone; compared with another copy, unresolved V genes explain less than half, and the rest is unexplained. V, J and clone size reflect that table, while D and trimming were determined from the DNA. The sample data list roughly 76,000 clones, and just over 85% of these were observed just once. The ten largest account for less than 3% of the sample.

The clonotype originates from an adult in good health. Sequenced material: peripheral blood, taken on day 0 of AZD1222 vaccination. The chain is assembled from TRBV6-2 or TRBV6-3 and TRBJ1-1; a tentative D match to TRBD1 spans 6 bases. DNA sequence: TGTGCCAGCAGTTACACCCCTGCAGGGGCAGTCACTGAAGCTTTCTTT. Its protein reads: CASSYTPAGAVTEAFF.